The clone carrying this T cell receptor beta chain came up a few times. How the authors handled the data: Reference gene primer amplification in the assay estimated nucleated cell counts. Produced via immunoSEQ multiplex PCR; TCRdb's table is partial and in-frame only. V, J and clone size are those of that table, while D and trimming were read from the DNA. The data show some 490,000 clones, approximately 83% seen once. The data are from a study of blood T cell repertoires in COVID-19. Study context: COVID-19 samples from acute and convalescent phases originated in the United States, Italy and Spain. T cells, B-cell-depleted T cells, or PBMCs provided the cDNA or gDNA that served as material.

CDR1 and CDR2 (germline): SGHDN, FVKESK. The V gene lost 4 bases and the J gene lost 2 bases, with 8 bases spanning the gap. The CDR3 covers 13 residues. The material sequenced was peripheral blood. This sequence originates from a human donor in a cohort sampled during active COVID-19. The J gene is TRBJ1-2, the V gene TRBV14; D is undetermined. CDR3 nucleotides: TGTGCCAGCAGCCCGGGGATCAACTATGGCTACACCTTC. Its protein is CASSPGINYGYTF.